Below are 8 T cell receptor beta chains sequenced from a single sample in a study of blood T cell repertoires in COVID-19. Measured with immunoSEQ multiplex PCR; TCRdb has only the in-frame clones, and not every one. The data contain under 350,000 clones, about 88% of them singletons. The sample comprised PBMCs or T cells enriched from blood (not recorded which). These receptor sequences come from a man in his 60s who had recovered from COVID-19.

The chain recombines TRBV19 with TRBJ2-3, with 9 nucleotides matching TRBD2. Trimming at V came to 6 bases and at J to 2 bases, leaving 9 bases not matched to a gene. CDR3 length equals 16 residues. Germline V CDR1 and CDR2: LNHDA, SQIVND (reference sequence). The CDR3 DNA reads TGTGCCAGTAGGGCCCGGACTAGCGCAAACACAGATACGCAGTATTTT. Translating it yields CASRARTSANTDTQYF.

Points on this clone: Other DNA sequences in this specimen translate into the identical CDR3. The genes are TRBV18 and TRBJ1-1, with TRBD1 matching over 9 bases. Germline lookup yields CDR1 KGHSH and CDR2 LQKENI. With V trimmed by 3 bases and J by 5 bases, 4 bases remained unmatched. This CDR3 is 14 amino acids long. CDR3 in DNA: TGTGCCAGCTCACCGACAGGGGGTGGGACTGAAGCTTTCTTT. Amino acid sequence: CASSPTGGGTEAFF.

The chain employs TRBV2 and TRBJ2-1, with D perhaps matching TRBD2 (5 bases). CDR1 and CDR2 (germline): SNHLY, FYNNEI. This CDR3 comprises 11 residues. V gave up 5 bases and J gave up 9 bases, with 8 bases separating them. The CDR3 sequence: CASSLALEQFF. In DNA, the CDR3 is TGTGCCAGCAGTCTAGCCCTTGAGCAGTTCTTC. Full variable domain (rest looked up from reference TRBV2 and TRBJ2-1): EPEVTQTPSHQVTQMGQEVILRCVPISNHLYFYWYRQILGQKVEFLVSFYNNEISEKSEIFDDQFSVERPDGSNFTLKIRSTKLEDSAMYFCASSLALEQFFGPGTRLTVL.

V and J are TRBV5-6 and TRBJ1-1; D unresolved. V was clipped by 4 bases and J by 0 bases, with 19 bases between them. The length of the CDR3 is 17 residues. Germline CDR1 reads SGHDT; CDR2 reads YYEEEE. The CDR3 loop reads CASSPLKARVMNTEAFF. CDR3 DNA sequence: TGTGCCAGCAGCCCACTCAAAGCGCGGGTCATGAACACTGAAGCTTTCTTT.

V and J are TRBV7-2 and TRBJ1-5, with a possible D match to TRBD1 (6 bases). CDR1 SGHTA and CDR2 FQGNSA come from the germline V gene. This CDR3 is 18 amino acids long. The ends were cut back, 0 bases at V and 0 bases at J, with 15 bases in the middle. The CDR3: CASSLAVTRGASNQPQHF. The DNA of the CDR3 is TGTGCCAGCAGCTTAGCGGTAACACGGGGGGCTAGCAATCAGCCCCAGCATTTT.

As for this clone: At one end, the junction sequence differs from germline, possibly due to a read error. V usage is TRBV11-3 and J usage is TRBJ2-2; TRBD2 agrees at 9 bases. The germline V gene has CDR1 SGHNT and CDR2 YENEEA. This CDR3 has 17 amino acids. CDR3 DNA sequence: TGTGCCCGCAGCTTATTTCGGGGCGGGGGGGCGGGCGGGGAGCTGTTTTTT. Translating gives CARSLFRGGGAGGELFF.

This chain connects TRBV3-1 (or the pseudogene TRBV3-2) to TRBJ1-2; possible D gene TRBD1, 6 bases. Germline-derived CDR1 and CDR2 are LGHDT and YNNKEL (reference sequence). The ends were cut back, 5 bases at V and 4 bases at J, with 20 bases in the middle. The CDR3 contains 16 residues. In DNA form, the CDR3 reads TGTGCCAGCAGCATTAGGACCCTAGGGGGATCCTATGGCTACACCTTC. Translating it yields CASSIRTLGGSYGYTF.

The chain uses TRBV9 and TRBJ1-4; unclear D gene. Trimming pared 3 bases from V and 4 bases from J, leaving 7 bases between. Germline-derived CDR1 and CDR2 are SGDLS and YYNGEE. The CDR3 has 13 residues. The CDR3 region is CASSASFNEKLFF. The CDR3 DNA reads as TGTGCCAGCAGCGCGAGTTTTAATGAAAAACTGTTTTTT.